The T cell receptor beta chain under discussion was sequenced for a study of shared clonotypes between healthy human individuals. Findings and limits, study-wide: It was observed that roughly 5.5% of naive CD4 clonotypes were shared across a few donors. Compared with memory subsets, naive subsets generally had larger estimated richness. The expectation was that sequencing depth would affect clonotype sharing among donors.

Terminally differentiated effector memory CD45RA+ cells were excluded from the naive CD8 cells, which were CD45RO-negative and positively selected for CCR7. The length of the CDR3 is 12 residues. The V gene's germline CDR1 is WSHSY and CDR2 SAAADI. Trimming stripped 8 bases from V and 6 bases from J, with 13 bases between. Concerning this clone itself: Its antigen remains unidentified.

The deep-level immunoSEQ assay was used. The table came from immunoSEQ multiplex PCR; TCRdb's copy has only in-frame clones and leaves some out. The repertoire consists of 2 million or so clones, with about 95% occurring once and the leading ten covering roughly 1.1%. The material sequenced was naive CD8+ T cells sorted from blood. The chain carries TRBV10-2 and TRBJ1-1; D may be TRBD1 (6 bases). This receptor was taken from a man aged 18 to 30 in good health. CDR3 DNA sequence: TGCGCCAGCTGTGGTTCAGGGGCTGAAGCTTTCTTT. It translates to CASCGSGAEAFF.